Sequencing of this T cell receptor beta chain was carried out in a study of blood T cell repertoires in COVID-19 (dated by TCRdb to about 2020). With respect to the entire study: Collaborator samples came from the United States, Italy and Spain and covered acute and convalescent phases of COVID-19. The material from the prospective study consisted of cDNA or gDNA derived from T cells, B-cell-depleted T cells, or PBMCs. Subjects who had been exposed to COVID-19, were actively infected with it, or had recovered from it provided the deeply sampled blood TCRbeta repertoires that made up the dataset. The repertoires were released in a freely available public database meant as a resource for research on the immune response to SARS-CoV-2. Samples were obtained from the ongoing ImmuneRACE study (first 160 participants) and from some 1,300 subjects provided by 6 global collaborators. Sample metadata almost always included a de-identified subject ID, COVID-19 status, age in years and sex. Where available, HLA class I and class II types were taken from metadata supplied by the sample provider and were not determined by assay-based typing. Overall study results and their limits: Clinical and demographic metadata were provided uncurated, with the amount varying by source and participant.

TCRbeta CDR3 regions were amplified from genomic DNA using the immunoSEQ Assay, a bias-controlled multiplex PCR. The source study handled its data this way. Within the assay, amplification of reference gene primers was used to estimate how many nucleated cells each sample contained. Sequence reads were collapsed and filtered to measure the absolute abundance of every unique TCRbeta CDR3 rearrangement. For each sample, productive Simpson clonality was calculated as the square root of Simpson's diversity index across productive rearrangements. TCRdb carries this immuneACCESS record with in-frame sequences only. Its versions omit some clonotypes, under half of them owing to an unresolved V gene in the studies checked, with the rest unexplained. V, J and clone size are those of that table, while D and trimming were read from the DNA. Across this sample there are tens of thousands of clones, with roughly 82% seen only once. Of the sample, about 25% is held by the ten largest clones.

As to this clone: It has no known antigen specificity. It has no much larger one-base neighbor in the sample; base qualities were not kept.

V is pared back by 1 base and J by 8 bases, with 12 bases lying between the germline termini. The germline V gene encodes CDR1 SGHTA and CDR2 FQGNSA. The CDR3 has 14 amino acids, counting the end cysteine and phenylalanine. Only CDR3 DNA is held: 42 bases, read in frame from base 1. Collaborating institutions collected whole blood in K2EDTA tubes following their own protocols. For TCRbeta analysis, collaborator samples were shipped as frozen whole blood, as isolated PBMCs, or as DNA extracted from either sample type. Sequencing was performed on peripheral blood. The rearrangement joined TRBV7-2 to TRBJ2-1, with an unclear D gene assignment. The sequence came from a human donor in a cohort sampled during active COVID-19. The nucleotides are TGTGCCAGCAGCTTAGATGGCCCCCTCGATGAGCAGTTCTTC. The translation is CASSLDGPLDEQFF.